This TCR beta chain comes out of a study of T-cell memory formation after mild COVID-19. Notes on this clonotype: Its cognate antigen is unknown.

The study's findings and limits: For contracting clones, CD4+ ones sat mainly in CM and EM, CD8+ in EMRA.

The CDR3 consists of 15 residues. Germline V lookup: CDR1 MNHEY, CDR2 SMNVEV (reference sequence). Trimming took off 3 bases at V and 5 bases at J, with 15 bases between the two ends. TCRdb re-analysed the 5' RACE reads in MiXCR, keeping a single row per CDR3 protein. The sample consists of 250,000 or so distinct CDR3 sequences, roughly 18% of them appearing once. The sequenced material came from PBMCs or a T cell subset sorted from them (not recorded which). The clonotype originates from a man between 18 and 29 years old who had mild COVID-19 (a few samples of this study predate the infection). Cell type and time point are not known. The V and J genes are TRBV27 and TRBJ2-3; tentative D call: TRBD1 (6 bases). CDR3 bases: TGTGCCAGCAGTTTTGTGGGGGCGGGTCGAGATACGCAGTATTTT. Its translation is CASSFVGAGRDTQYF.